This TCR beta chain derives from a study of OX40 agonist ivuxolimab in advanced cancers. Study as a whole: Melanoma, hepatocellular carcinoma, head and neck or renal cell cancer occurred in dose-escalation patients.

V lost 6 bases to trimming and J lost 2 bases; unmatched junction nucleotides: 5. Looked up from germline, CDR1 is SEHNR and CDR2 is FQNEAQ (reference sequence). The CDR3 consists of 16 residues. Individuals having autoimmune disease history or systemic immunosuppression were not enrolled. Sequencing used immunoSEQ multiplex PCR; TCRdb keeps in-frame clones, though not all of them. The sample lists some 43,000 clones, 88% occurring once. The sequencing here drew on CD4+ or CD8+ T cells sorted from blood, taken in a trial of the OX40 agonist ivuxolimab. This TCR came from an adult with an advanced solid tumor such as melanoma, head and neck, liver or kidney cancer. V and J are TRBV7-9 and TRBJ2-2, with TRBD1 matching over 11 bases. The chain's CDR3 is CASSTGQGANTGELFF. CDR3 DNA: TGTGCCAGCAGTACCGGACAGGGGGCTAACACCGGGGAGCTGTTTTTT.